This T cell receptor (beta chain) stems from a study of identical twins listed by TCRdb under 2016. Turning to the overall study: To test whether fetal clonotypes persist, the study used deep sequencing on TCR alpha and beta repertoires from monozygotic twins, unrelated adults of various ages, and cord blood. To rule out contamination, the twin experiments were replicated at different times with different library preparation protocols. Paper-wide results and their limitations: Invariant T cells such as MAIT and iNKT could partly confound zero-insertion analyses, though diverse VJ usage argued against this for most clonotypes. In monozygotic twins, out-of-frame TCR alpha sharing was systematically underestimated by recombination models, although the models agreed with sharing between unrelated individuals. The excess sharing between twins in beta out-of-frame sequences was weaker because fewer shared sequences reduced the signal-to-noise ratio. Because the same donors could not be followed over many years, the conclusions depended on cross-sectional statistical analysis. Fewer insertions were carried by abundant cord blood beta clonotypes; a weaker similar trend was observed in young adult naive repertoires, while no such trend was observed in memory repertoires. Compared with coincidental sharing between unrelated individuals, out-of-frame TCR alpha sequences shared between twins showed an excess of sequences with low generation probability.

All donors were healthy Caucasians. The researchers also sequenced three unrelated adults who were not twins: a male aged 18 to 29, a male aged 50 to 59, and a female aged 50 to 59. Miltenyi CD45RO+ enrichment and human naive T-cell isolation kits were used to isolate memory (CD45RO+) and naive T cells from PBMC. Of note for this clonotype: Its target antigen remains unknown. No per-base quality is available; no much larger clone lies one base away.

The library relied on 5' RACE. Sequencer: Illumina HiSeq 2000. Template switching added a universal primer binding site, and the final cDNA carried a unique molecular identifier that allowed TCR cDNA molecules to be counted accurately. First-strand cDNA for TCR alpha and beta chains was synthesized from specific primers in the conserved constant-segment region. Each cDNA library was double barcoded, with a SMART-Mk sample barcode plus Illumina barcodes, to control for contamination. TruSeq adapter sequences and Illumina sample barcodes were added in two successive PCR steps. TCR alpha and beta cDNA libraries were sequenced on the Illumina HiSeq platform with custom primers. The paper's data handling went like this. MiGEC processed the raw reads to extract unique molecular identifiers, while MiXCR was used to determine the CDR3 positions. For each individual, recombination models were inferred using an EM algorithm with the repgenHMM and IGoR tools. Shared clonotype analysis was performed with the tcR package in R, normalizing sharing by the product of cloneset sizes. To study raw recombination free of thymic and clonal selection effects, out-of-frame nonproductive sequences were analyzed. TCRdb reran the public reads through fastp at Q25 and MiXCR, keeping productive beta chains. Entries are consolidated by CDR3 protein sequence, retaining the most common genes and DNA. It is TCRdb's table, rather than the study itself, that gives the V and J calls and clone size. Across this sample there are some 330,000 distinct CDR3 sequences, with 8.5% to 10% seen only once. The ten top clones hold under 9.5% of the sample.

This TCR was sampled from a woman between 45 and 60 years old in good health. The sequenced sample consisted of naive T cells sorted from blood. The label giving this sample's cell subset or site can be read as: cells isolated with a human naive T-cell isolation kit.

The DNA sequence follows: TGTGCCAGCAGTCCCAATGTTGGGAGCCTTAGTTCTTCTGGGGCCAACGTCCTGACTTTC. It translates to CASSPNVGSLSSSGANVLTF. The chain uses TRBV27 and TRBJ2-6; the D gene is possibly TRBD2, with 5 bases matching. Taken from cysteine to phenylalanine, the CDR3 has 20 residues. Solely the CDR3 DNA is kept, with 60 bases framed from the first base. At the junction V is shortened by 5 bases and J by 1 base, with 24 bases in between. Taken from the germline V gene (reference sequence), the CDR1 and CDR2 loops are MNHEY and SMNVEV.